The subject of this entry is one T cell receptor (beta chain). Per the germline V gene, CDR1 is KGHDR and CDR2 is SFDVKD. This CDR3 spans 14 amino acids. Trimming pared 7 bases from V and 12 bases from J, leaving 22 bases between. The data stem from a study of T-cell memory formation after mild COVID-19. TCRdb itself ran the 5' RACE reads through MiXCR, one entry per CDR3 protein. The sample yields 500,000 to 600,000 distinct CDR3 sequences, approximately 18% seen once. What was sequenced was PBMCs or a T cell subset sorted from them (not recorded which). The source is an adult woman who had mild COVID-19 (a few samples of this study predate the infection). Cell type and time point are not known. The rearrangement uses TRBV24-1 and TRBJ2-3, with D possibly being TRBD1 (6 bases). The CDR3 nucleotides are TGTGCCACCAGCCCCGGGACATCCACGCGGGTACAGTATTTT. This gives the protein CATSPGTSTRVQYF.